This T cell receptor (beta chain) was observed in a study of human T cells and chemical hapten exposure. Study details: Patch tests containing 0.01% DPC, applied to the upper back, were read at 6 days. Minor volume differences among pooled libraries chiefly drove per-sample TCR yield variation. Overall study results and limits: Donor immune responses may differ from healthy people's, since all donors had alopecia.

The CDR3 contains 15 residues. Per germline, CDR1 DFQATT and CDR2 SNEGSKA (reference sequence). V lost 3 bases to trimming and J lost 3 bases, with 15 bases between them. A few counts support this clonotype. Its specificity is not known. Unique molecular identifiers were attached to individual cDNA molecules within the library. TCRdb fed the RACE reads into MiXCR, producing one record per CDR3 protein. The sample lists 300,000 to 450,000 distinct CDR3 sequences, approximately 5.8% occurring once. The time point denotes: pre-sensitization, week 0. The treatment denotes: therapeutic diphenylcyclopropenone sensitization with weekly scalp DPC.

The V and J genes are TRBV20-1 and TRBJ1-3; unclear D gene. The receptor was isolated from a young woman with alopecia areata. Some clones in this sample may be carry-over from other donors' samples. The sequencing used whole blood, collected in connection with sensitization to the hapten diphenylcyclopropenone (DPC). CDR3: CSARPRASGGNTIYF. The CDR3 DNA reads TGCAGTGCTAGGCCCCGGGCGTCGGGTGGAAACACCATATATTTT.